A single sample is the source of the 6 T cell receptor beta chains below, sequenced in a study of blood T cell repertoires in COVID-19. Clones were sequenced by immunoSEQ multiplex PCR, and TCRdb holds only the in-frame ones, with some missing. The sample contains under 300,000 clones, 85% to 90% of which appear only once. Sequencing used peripheral blood. These receptor sequences come from a woman aged 40-49 years who had recovered from COVID-19.

This sequence joins TRBV4-3 and TRBJ2-7, with D perhaps TRBD2 (7 bases). This CDR3 comprises 18 residues. Trimming removed 0 bases from V and 0 bases from J, with 18 bases in between. From germline, CDR1 is LGHNA and CDR2 YSLEER. The CDR3 coding sequence is TGCGCCAGCAGCCAAGATATGGGGGCTAGCGGACTCTCCTACGAGCAGTACTTC. The encoded protein is CASSQDMGASGLSYEQYF.

The genes are TRBV14 and TRBJ2-3; 8 bases match TRBD1. Germline CDR1 reads SGHDN; CDR2 reads FVKESK. The CDR3 covers 15 residues. V gave up 3 bases and J gave up 3 bases; unmatched junction bases: 5. The CDR3 coding sequence is TGTGCCAGCAGCCAGAGGACAGGGTGGACAGATACGCAGTATTTT. As protein: CASSQRTGWTDTQYF.

The chain is built from TRBV9 and TRBJ1-6, with a tentative D call TRBD1 (5 bases). There are 15 residues in the CDR3. Trimming took off 0 bases at V and 5 bases at J, with 9 bases between the two ends. The germline V gene has CDR1 SGDLS and CDR2 YYNGEE. For the CDR3, the DNA is TGTGCCAGCAGCGTAGGGACACTACATAATTCACCCCTCCACTTT. As protein: CASSVGTLHNSPLHF.

V usage is TRBV6-1 and J usage is TRBJ2-1, with a possible D match to TRBD1 (6 bases). CDR1 is MNHNS and CDR2 is SASEGT in the germline V gene. The germline V and J ends were trimmed by 1 base and 4 bases, with 11 bases remaining between them. CDR3 length equals 15 residues. In DNA form, the CDR3 reads TGTGCCAGCAGTGAAGAGGGGGACCGGTACAATGAGCAGTTCTTC. Translation: CASSEEGDRYNEQFF.

The chain is built from TRBV7-8 and TRBJ1-2; D might be TRBD1 (5 bases). Trimming shortened V by 5 bases and J by 3 bases, and 13 bases separated the two germline ends. The CDR3 covers 14 residues. Germline CDR1 reads SGHVS; CDR2 reads FQNEAQ. In DNA, the CDR3 is TGTGCCAGCAGCCGAGGGGTCCAGGACTATGGCTACACCTTC. Translating it yields CASSRGVQDYGYTF.

The V gene is TRBV27, the J gene TRBJ1-1; perhaps TRBD1 as D (6 bases). Germline CDR1 is MNHEY and CDR2 is SMNVEV (reference sequence). The CDR3 runs to 15 residues. V lost 3 bases and J lost 1, with 12 bases in between. CDR3 protein: CASSFLGASNTEAFF. The CDR3 bases are TGTGCCAGCAGTTTCCTGGGGGCATCGAACACTGAAGCTTTCTTT.